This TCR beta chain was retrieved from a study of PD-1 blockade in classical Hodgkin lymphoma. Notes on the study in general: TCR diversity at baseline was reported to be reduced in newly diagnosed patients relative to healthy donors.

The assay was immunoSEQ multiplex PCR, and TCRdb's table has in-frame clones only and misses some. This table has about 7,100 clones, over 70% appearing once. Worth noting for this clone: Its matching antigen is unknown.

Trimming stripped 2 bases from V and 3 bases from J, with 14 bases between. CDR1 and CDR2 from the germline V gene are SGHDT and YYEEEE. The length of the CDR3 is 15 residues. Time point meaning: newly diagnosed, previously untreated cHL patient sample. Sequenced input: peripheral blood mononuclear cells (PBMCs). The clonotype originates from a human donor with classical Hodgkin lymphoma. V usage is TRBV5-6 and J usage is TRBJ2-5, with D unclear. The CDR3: CASSFKQGGKETQYF. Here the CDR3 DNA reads TGTGCCAGCAGCTTTAAGCAAGGCGGCAAAGAGACCCAGTACTTC.